Below, 14 T cell receptor beta chains from the same sample are listed, as sequenced in a study of blood T cell repertoires in COVID-19. Using immunoSEQ multiplex PCR, the repertoire was profiled, and TCRdb retains in-frame clones only, with some absent. The sample has 50,000 to 70,000 clones, about 86% seen once. Sequencing was performed on peripheral blood. These receptors came from a man aged 50-59 years with active COVID-19.

The genes are TRBV7-9 and TRBJ2-1; 13 bases align to TRBD2. Looked up from germline, CDR1 is SEHNR and CDR2 is FQNEAQ (reference sequence). CDR3 length equals 18 residues. Losses at the gene ends were 5 bases for V and 7 bases for J; bases not matched to a gene: 14. CDR3 region: CASSQLAGGLVGVNEQFF. DNA of the CDR3: TGTGCCAGCAGCCAACTAGCGGGAGGGCTCGTTGGGGTGAATGAGCAGTTCTTC.

This clone showed up just a few times. The chain uses TRBV3-1 (or the pseudogene TRBV3-2) and TRBJ2-7, with 9 nucleotides matching TRBD1. The CDR3 extends over 16 amino acids. Unmatched junction bases numbered 8, after V lost 1 base and J lost 4 bases. Per the germline V gene, CDR1 is LGHDT and CDR2 is YNNKEL (reference sequence). The CDR3 DNA reads as TGTGCCAGCAGCCAAGTTCCGGGACAGGGAGTATACGAGCAGTACTTC. It is translated as CASSQVPGQGVYEQYF.

This clone appeared a single time. The V and J genes are TRBV9 and TRBJ2-1; TRBD2 agrees at 8 bases. Per germline, CDR1 SGDLS and CDR2 YYNGEE. V shed 4 bases and J 9 bases; nucleotides not matched to a gene: 21. The CDR3 extends over 18 amino acids. CDR3 sequence (DNA): TGTGCCAGCAGCCCGAGCCCCTTTTTGCGGGGGGCGAACATTGAGCAGTTCTTC. This translates into CASSPSPFLRGANIEQFF.

The chain has TRBV27 and TRBJ1-2; TRBD1 is a possible D gene (5 bases). The CDR3 is made up of 12 amino acids. Germline V gives CDR1 MNHEY, CDR2 SMNVEV (reference sequence). Deletions cut 3 bases from V and 7 bases from J, with 9 bases between. CDR3: CASSLAGSGYTF. The CDR3 DNA sequence: TGTGCCAGCAGTTTGGCAGGGTCTGGCTACACCTTC.

This clone has only a few counts. The chain employs TRBV4-2 and TRBJ2-5; D is perhaps TRBD2 (6 bases). V shed 5 bases and J shed 3 bases, with 19 bases lying between them. CDR3 size: 16 residues. Germline V CDR1 and CDR2: LGHNA, YNFKEQ. Here the CDR3 DNA reads TGTGCCAGCAGCTGGGGGATGGCGGGGATAGAAGAGACCCAGTACTTC. Its translation is CASSWGMAGIEETQYF.

The rearrangement links TRBV7-9 to TRBJ1-5; 9 bases are shared with TRBD1. V shed 5 bases, J shed 7 bases, and the junction held 9 bases outside the gene matches. Germline V gene sequence: CDR1 SEHNR, CDR2 FQNEAQ (reference sequence). This CDR3 has 15 residues. The CDR3, as DNA: TGTGCCAGCAGCGCAGGGGGACAGGGCGGGCAGCCCCAGCATTTT. Translating gives CASSAGGQGGQPQHF.

The rearrangement links TRBV9 to TRBJ2-1; a weak D match, TRBD2 (6 bases). CDR3 size: 15 residues. Between the trimmed V and J ends, which lost 5 bases and 7 bases, there was a span of 19 bases. The germline CDR1 and CDR2 sequences are SGDLS and YYNGEE. CDR3 loop: CASSRIPEGANEQFF. Written as DNA, the CDR3 is TGTGCCAGCAGTAGGATCCCGGAGGGAGCTAATGAGCAGTTCTTC.

The V gene is TRBV24-1, the J gene TRBJ1-5; a possible D gene is TRBD1 (5 bases). The length of the CDR3 is 17 residues. With 10 bases removed from V and 0 bases from J, the gap between germline ends came to 21 bases. Per the germline V gene, CDR1 is KGHDR and CDR2 is SFDVKD. The CDR3 DNA is TGTGCCACAACGACAGTCCCTACGGACCTTAGCAATCAGCCCCAGCATTTT. Residues: CATTTVPTDLSNQPQHF.

The V call is TRBV5-6, the J call TRBJ2-7; 13 bases match TRBD2. Germline loops: CDR1 SGHDT, CDR2 YYEEEE. The CDR3 is made up of 15 amino acids. The V gene end was trimmed by 3 bases and the J gene end by 0 bases; junction bases not matched to a gene: 0. The CDR3: CASSWTSGSSYEQYV. The CDR3 nucleotides read TGTGCCAGCAGCTGGACTAGCGGGAGCTCCTACGAGCAGTACGTC.

The rearrangement links TRBV6-6 to TRBJ1-2; 7 bases map to TRBD1. Germline CDR1 MNHNY, CDR2 SVGAGI (reference sequence). Losses at the gene ends were 4 bases for V and 3 bases for J; bases not matched to a gene: 11. CDR3 size: 16 residues. The CDR3, as DNA: TGTGCCAGCAGTTTTGTTGACAGGGATCTTCACTATGGCTACACCTTC. It specifies CASSFVDRDLHYGYTF.

The V call is TRBV5-8, the J call TRBJ1-5, with 8 bases matching TRBD1. CDR3 length: 15 residues. J gave up 9 bases and V 1 base, and 9 bases lay outside the gene matches. CDR1 and CDR2 from the germline V gene are SGHTS and YDEGEE. CDR3 loop: CASSLRTGKDLPQHF. CDR3 bases: TGTGCCAGCAGCTTGCGGACAGGGAAAGACTTGCCCCAGCATTTT.

This clone has more than one count but fewer than ten. The gene calls are TRBV3-1 (or the pseudogene TRBV3-2) and TRBJ1-3, with 7 bases that match TRBD1. The V gene's germline CDR1 is LGHDT and CDR2 YNNKEL (reference sequence). The CDR3 spans 14 residues. Losses at the gene ends were 7 bases for V and 4 bases for J; bases not matched to a gene: 7. Here the CDR3 reads CASTPQGTGNTIYF. The CDR3 DNA reads as TGTGCCAGCACCCCACAGGGGACAGGAAACACCATATATTTT.

The rearrangement joins TRBV4-2 to TRBJ1-6; D not certain. The length of the CDR3 is 16 residues. Germline V gene lookup returns CDR1 LGHNA and CDR2 YNFKEQ. V was pared by 0 bases and J by 9 bases, with 15 bases between. CDR3 protein: CASSQETDSASSPLHF. The DNA for the CDR3 is TGTGCCAGCAGCCAAGAGACGGACTCGGCGAGTTCACCCCTCCACTTT.

In this sample, this clone turned up once. This chain connects TRBV27 to TRBJ2-6, with D tentatively TRBD1 (6 bases). The V gene lost 0 bases and the J gene lost 4 bases, with 19 bases spanning the gap. Germline V gene sequence: CDR1 MNHEY, CDR2 SMNVEV (reference sequence). The CDR3 has 19 residues. Here the CDR3 reads CASSLSQVMTGAGANVLTF. CDR3 coding DNA: TGTGCCAGCAGTTTATCGCAAGTAATGACAGGTGCCGGGGCCAACGTCCTGACTTTC.